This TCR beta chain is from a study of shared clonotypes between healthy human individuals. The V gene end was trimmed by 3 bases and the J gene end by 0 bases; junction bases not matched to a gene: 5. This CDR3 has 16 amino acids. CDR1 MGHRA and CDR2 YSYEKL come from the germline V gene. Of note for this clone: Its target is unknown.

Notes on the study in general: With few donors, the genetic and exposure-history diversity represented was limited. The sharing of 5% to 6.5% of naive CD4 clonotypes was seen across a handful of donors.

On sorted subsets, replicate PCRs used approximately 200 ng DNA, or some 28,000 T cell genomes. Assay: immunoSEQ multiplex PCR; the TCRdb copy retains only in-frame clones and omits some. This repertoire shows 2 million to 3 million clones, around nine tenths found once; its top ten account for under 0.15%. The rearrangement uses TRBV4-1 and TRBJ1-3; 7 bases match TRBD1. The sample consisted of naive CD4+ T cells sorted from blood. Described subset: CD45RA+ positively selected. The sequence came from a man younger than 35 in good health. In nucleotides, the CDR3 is TGCGCCAGCAGCCATCCGGGACAGTCCTCTGGAAACACCATATATTTT. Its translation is CASSHPGQSSGNTIYF.